This T cell receptor beta chain comes out of a study of blood T cell repertoires in COVID-19. Study-level information: Samples representing acute and convalescent COVID-19 were sourced from the United States, Italy and Spain. T cells, B-cell-depleted T cells, or PBMCs supplied cDNA or gDNA.

Original methodology: Using reference gene primer amplification, nucleated cell counts were estimated. Data came from immunoSEQ multiplex PCR; TCRdb stores just in-frame clones and leaves some out. V, J and clone size are those of that table, while D and trimming were read from the DNA. The table includes around 300,000 clones, 91% detected once. Seattle researchers signed up patients amid active infection and tracked them longitudinally. Germline CDR1 SGHTA, CDR2 FQGTGA. With 6 bases removed from V and 1 base from J, the gap between germline ends came to 12 bases. There are 14 residues in the CDR3. Input material: peripheral blood. The chain joins TRBV7-3 to TRBJ1-1; D ambiguous. The receptor was derived from a woman aged 25-40 years with COVID-19, enrolled during active disease. CDR3 region: CASSPGRQNTEAFF. CDR3 DNA sequence: TGTGCCAGCAGTCCGGGAAGGCAGAACACTGAAGCTTTCTTT.